This TCR beta chain was captured in a study of blood T cell repertoires in COVID-19 (TCRdb year 2020). A note on the overall study: Samples covering the acute and convalescent phases of COVID-19 were provided by collaborators in the United States, Italy and Spain. The prospective study material was composed of cDNA or gDNA derived from T cells, B-cell-depleted T cells, or PBMCs. The dataset comprised deeply sampled blood TCRbeta repertoires from subjects exposed to, actively infected with, or recovered from COVID-19. The repertoires were made available in a free public database intended to serve as a resource for research on the immune response to SARS-CoV-2. Samples came from the ongoing ImmuneRACE study (first 160 participants) plus 1,254 subjects from 6 global collaborators. The sample metadata nearly always contained a de-identified subject ID, COVID-19 status, age in years and sex. Where available, HLA class I and class II types were taken from metadata supplied by the sample provider and were not determined by assay-based typing.

Compared with germline, V lacks 6 bases and J lacks 6 bases; bases without a gene match: 12. In the germline V gene (reference sequence), CDR1 corresponds to LNHDA and CDR2 to SQIVND. The CDR3 holds 16 amino acids from the cysteine to the phenylalanine. The DNA shown is the 48-base CDR3, in frame from base 1. Findings and caveats that apply to the study as a whole: The amount of clinical and demographic metadata varied by source and participant and was provided uncurated.

Participants in the prospective study were aged roughly 18 to 95 years, lived in about two dozen United States geographic areas, and enrolled through a virtual design. To assign participants to cohorts, the prospective study relied on clinical history that participants themselves reported in a screening survey and a study questionnaire. ImmuneRACE Cohort 3 recovered participants were defined by two consecutive negative NP/OP PCR tests, healthcare professional clearance, or symptom resolution. Each participant in the prospective study had whole blood, serum and a nasopharyngeal or oropharyngeal swab collected by mobile phlebotomists. Participants in the prospective study had the option to provide additional blood draws and questionnaires over an approximately 2-month period. Prospective study blood samples were shipped either frozen or at room temperature before DNA extraction. TCRbeta CDR3 regions were amplified from genomic DNA using the immunoSEQ Assay, a bias-controlled multiplex PCR. As for the original processing: Within the assay, amplification of reference gene primers was used to estimate how many nucleated cells each sample contained. To quantify the absolute abundance of each unique TCRbeta CDR3 rearrangement, sequence reads were collapsed and filtered. For each sample, productive Simpson clonality was calculated as the square root of Simpson's diversity index over productive rearrangements. The clones in this table, taken by TCRdb from immuneACCESS, are in-frame only. Not every clone is retained; where verified, under half of the shortfall comes from an unresolved V gene, and the cause of the rest is unknown. V and J calls and clone size are those listed in that table; D and trimming were worked out from the DNA. A total of 190,000 or so clones appear in this sample, around 85% of them only once. Together, the top ten hold around 20% of the sample.

Comments on this clone: No cognate antigen has been identified for it. Nothing much larger sits one base from this clone, and base qualities are not available.

Recombination linked TRBV19 to TRBJ1-5, with 9 middle bases fitting TRBD1. Specimen: PBMCs or T cells enriched from blood (not recorded which). The receptor's source is a man between 40 and 49 years old who had recovered from COVID-19. The encoded CDR3 is CASSPTGTGWVQPQHF. The DNA reads TGTGCCAGTAGCCCGACCGGGACAGGGTGGGTTCAGCCCCAGCATTTT. Reference TRBV19 and TRBJ1-5 genes cover what lies past the CDR3, so the full variable domain is DGGITQSPKYLFRKEGQNVTLSCEQNLNHDAMYWYRQDPGQGLRLIYYSQIVNDFQKGDIAEGYSVSREKKESFPLTVTSAQKNPTAFYLCASSPTGTGWVQPQHFGDGTRLSIL.